This TCR beta chain came from a study of Ad26.COV2.S vaccination and SARS-CoV-2 variants (dated by TCRdb to the early 2020s). Turning to the overall study: Vaccine-arm donors came from COV1001, a multicentre, randomized, double-blind, placebo-controlled phase I-IIa trial of Ad26.COV2.S in healthy adults. Ad26.COV2.S was administered intramuscularly at 5 x 10^10 or 1 x 10^11 viral particles, either as a single shot or as two shots given 56 days apart. TCRbeta repertoire sequencing served as the tool for gauging how specific and how broad the SARS-CoV-2-reactive T cell receptors were following Ad26.COV2.S vaccination. The TCR-sequenced set comprised approximately 30 samples: approximately 20 Ad26.COV2.S vaccine recipients, 5 placebo recipients and 8 SARS-CoV-2 convalescent individuals. Participants in the trial were split at random into five groups of five each, receiving low-dose or high-dose Ad26.COV2.S once or twice, or else placebo on both occasions. Throughout the experiments and outcome assessment, investigators stayed blinded to trial group allocation.

Per the publication, the treatment or condition label means: 15 to 20 received Ad26.COV2.S at low or high dose, single or two shots; five or six received placebo; per-sample allocation not given. For vaccine and placebo recipients, the sequenced repertoires came from samples collected on day 63 after the first injection. In Cohort 1b, about two dozen adults aged 18-55 years were enrolled at a single site in Boston, USA, between 29 July and 7 August 2020. As a vaccine, Ad26.COV2.S was a replication-incompetent adenovirus type 26 vector that expressed a prefusion-stabilized SARS-CoV-2 spike protein derived from the original Wuhan strain. The CDR3 runs 15 residues from the cysteine to the phenylalanine. Only the CDR3 region is kept as DNA, spanning 45 bases read in frame from base 1. CDR1 and CDR2, looked up from the germline V gene (reference sequence), are SEHNR and FQNEAQ. Germline trimming: 1 base from V, 8 bases from J; junction bases outside gene matches: 7.

The full study reports these points: Vaccine and placebo recipients had comparable non-spike TCR breadth, which fits with the vaccine containing only spike. It was noted by the authors that total T cell responses may have been underestimated by the TCR breadth and depth analyses. The study was not powered for comparison of responses between vaccine doses or regimens. After vaccination, spike-specific CD8+ and CD4+ T cell responses were reported to show substantial breadth. Higher spike-specific TCR breadth was observed in Ad26.COV2.S recipients than in placebo recipients (P = 0.0014).

TCRbeta CDR3 regions were sequenced with the immunoSEQ Assay. After extraction, genomic DNA underwent amplification by bias-controlled multiplex PCR, followed by high-throughput sequencing. As for the original processing: To quantify the absolute abundance of each unique TCRbeta CDR3 region, sequences were collapsed and filtered. Usable DNA was measured by amplifying reference genes present in all nucleated cells, and TCRbeta template counts were normalized to that usable DNA to estimate T cell fraction. Repertoire TCRs were annotated as SARS-CoV-2-specific when V gene, CDR3 amino acid sequence and J gene were exactly matched to a known reactive TCR set. The reference SARS-CoV-2 TCR set came from MIRA and was filtered for enrichment in COVID-19-positive ImmuneCODE repertoires, removing public or cross-reactive TCRs. Drawing on the MIRA antigens, annotated TCRs were analysed further at the level of specific ORF or position within ORF. Breadth was defined as annotated unique rearrangements over total unique productive rearrangements; depth was the summed frequency of those rearrangements. Two-sided Wilcoxon rank-sum tests were applied when comparing TCR breadth between groups. TCRdb obtained this table from immuneACCESS and retained in-frame rearrangements with V and J assigned. These tables miss some clones; where compared with another copy, unresolved V genes account for less than half of the shortfall, and the remainder is unexplained. V and J calls and clone size are as listed in that table; D and trimming were resolved from the DNA. The sample table contains about 420,000 clones; only one count was recorded for roughly 90% of them. Of the sample, approximately 4% is held by the ten largest clones.

This clone was observed once. Its antigen specificity is not known. No base quality information exists; no much larger clone differs at one position. The chain is assembled from TRBV7-9 and TRBJ1-3; TRBD1 aligns with 8 central bases. The sequenced sample was peripheral blood, obtained in a trial of Ad26.COV2.S vaccine versus placebo. The sequence derives from a person aged 18-65 years who received the Ad26.COV2.S COVID-19 vaccine or a placebo. The CDR3 region has the sequence CASSLEDRGWDTIYF. The DNA reads as follows: TGTGCCAGCAGCTTAGAAGACAGGGGTTGGGACACCATATATTTT.